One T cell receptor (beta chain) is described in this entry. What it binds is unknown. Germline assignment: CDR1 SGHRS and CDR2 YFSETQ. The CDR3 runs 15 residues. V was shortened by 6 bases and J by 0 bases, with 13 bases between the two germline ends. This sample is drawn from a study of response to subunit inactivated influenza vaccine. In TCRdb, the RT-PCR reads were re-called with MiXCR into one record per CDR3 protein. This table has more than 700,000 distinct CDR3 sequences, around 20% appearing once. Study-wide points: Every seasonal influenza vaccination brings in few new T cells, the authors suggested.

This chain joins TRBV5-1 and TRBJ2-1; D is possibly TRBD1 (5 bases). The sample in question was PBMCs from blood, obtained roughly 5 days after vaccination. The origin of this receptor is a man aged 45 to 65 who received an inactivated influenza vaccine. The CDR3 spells CASNRATGSYNEQFF. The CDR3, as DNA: TGCGCCAGCAATCGCGCCACAGGCTCCTACAATGAGCAGTTCTTC.